Shown below are 30 T cell receptor beta chains from a single sample sequenced in a study of blood T cell repertoires in COVID-19. Libraries were prepared by immunoSEQ multiplex PCR; TCRdb keeps only in-frame clonotypes and omits some of them. The table lists 300,000 or so clones, roughly 90% of them singletons. The sample comprised PBMCs or T cells enriched from blood (not recorded which). The source is a woman in her twenties or thirties who had recovered from COVID-19.

V gene TRBV24-1 combines with J gene TRBJ2-5; a possible D gene is TRBD1 (6 bases). The CDR3 extends over 15 amino acids. Germline values: CDR1 KGHDR, CDR2 SFDVKD. Trimming cost V 2 bases and J 3 bases, with 12 bases left between them. CDR3 nucleotides: TGTGCCACCAGTGATTACTTACAGGGTGAAGAGACCCAGTACTTC. As protein: CATSDYLQGEETQYF.

This clone was found once. The chain joins TRBV7-8 to TRBJ1-1; no clear D gene. Trimming took off 5 bases at V and 3 bases at J, with 16 bases between the two ends. Looked up from germline, CDR1 is SGHVS and CDR2 is FQNEAQ. The CDR3 length is 15 residues. The CDR3 nucleotides are TGTGCCAGCAGCCGCGCGGGGAAGGTATACACTGAAGCTTTCTTT. Its protein product is CASSRAGKVYTEAFF.

V usage is TRBV11-2 and J usage is TRBJ2-1; 12 bases are shared with TRBD2. J was trimmed by 5 bases and V by 2 bases; bases with no gene match: 7. The CDR3 totals 17 residues. Looked up from germline, CDR1 is SGHAT and CDR2 is FQNNGV. CDR3 in DNA: TGTGCCAGCAGCTTAAGACTAGCGGGAGATCGGGACAATGAGCAGTTCTTC. This codes for CASSLRLAGDRDNEQFF. Supplemented by reference TRBV11-2 and TRBJ2-1, the full variable domain reads EAGVAQSPRYKIIEKRQSVAFWCNPISGHATLYWYQQILGQGPKLLIQFQNNGVVDDSQLPKDRFSAERLKGVDSTLKIQPAKLEDSAVYLCASSLRLAGDRDNEQFFGPGTRLTVL.

This chain uses TRBV18 with TRBJ1-6; D gene unclear. The CDR3 extends over 16 amino acids. Between the trimmed V and J ends, which lost 2 bases and 0 bases, there was a span of 8 bases. Germline lookup yields CDR1 KGHSH and CDR2 LQKENI. The CDR3 DNA is TGTGCCAGCTCACCAACCGAGAGCTCCTATAATTCACCCCTCCACTTT. It translates to CASSPTESSYNSPLHF.

This clone was observed a single time. The chain has TRBV28 and TRBJ1-4; the D is unclear. The V gene lost 3 bases and the J gene lost 11 bases, with 22 bases spanning the gap. Per germline, CDR1 MDHEN and CDR2 SYDVKM. The CDR3 sequence is 16 residues long. The CDR3 coding sequence is TGTGCCAGCAGTTTGACGTCGGGTACATCAAAGGAGAAACTGTTTTTT. Translating gives CASSLTSGTSKEKLFF.

This clone was observed a single time. This sample includes further DNA sequences coding for the same CDR3. This chain connects TRBV11-3 to TRBJ2-1, with 9 bases matching TRBD2. The CDR3 loop spans 15 amino acids. In germline, CDR1 is SGHNT, CDR2 YENEEA. After removal of 6 bases from V and 1 base from J, the junction contained 4 bases not matched to a gene. CDR3 in amino acids: CASSIAGESYNEQFF. The CDR3 region has the DNA TGTGCCAGCAGTATAGCGGGAGAGTCCTACAATGAGCAGTTCTTC.

The chain carries TRBV28 and TRBJ1-4, with D hard to call. With 5 bases removed from V and 4 bases from J, the gap between germline ends came to 5 bases. Germline loops: CDR1 MDHEN, CDR2 SYDVKM. The CDR3 length is 12 residues. The DNA for the CDR3 is TGTGCCAGCAGTCCCTATAATGAAAAACTGTTTTTT. It specifies CASSPYNEKLFF.

This clone showed up just a few times. The chain carries TRBV21-1 and TRBJ2-7; the listed D gene, TRBD2, was not tested against the DNA. TRBV21-1 is annotated as a pseudogene. CDR3 length equals 14 residues. CDR3: CASSKGLAGYEQYF. The DNA of the CDR3 is TGTGCCAGCAGCAAGGGACTAGCGGGTTACGAGCAGTACTTC.

This sequence joins TRBV4-2 and TRBJ2-7; tentatively, D is TRBD2 (5 bases). V was pared by 0 bases and J by 1 base, with 13 bases between. CDR1 and CDR2 (germline): LGHNA, YNFKEQ. The CDR3 totals 16 residues. The CDR3 region is CASSQDRERRSYEQYF. CDR3 coding DNA: TGTGCCAGCAGCCAAGACCGGGAACGGAGGTCCTACGAGCAGTACTTC.

The chain links TRBV28 to TRBJ1-5; no definite D call. This CDR3 region has 13 residues. V lost 7 bases, J lost 0 bases, and 7 bases lay in between. CDR1 and CDR2 from the germline V gene are MDHEN and SYDVKM. The CDR3 region is CASIAFSNQPQHF. The CDR3 region has the DNA TGTGCCAGCATTGCGTTTAGCAATCAGCCCCAGCATTTT. Combining the CDR3 with reference TRBV28 and TRBJ1-5 gives the whole variable domain DVKVTQSSRYLVKRTGEKVFLECVQDMDHENMFWYRQDPGLGLRLIYFSYDVKMKEKGDIPEGYSVSREKKERFSLILESASTNQTSMYLCASIAFSNQPQHFGDGTRLSIL.

DNA for the CDR3: TGTGCCAGCAGCCTCCGACTAGCGGGGTACAATGAGCAGTTCTTC. Translating gives CASSLRLAGYNEQFF. This chain joins TRBV7-6 and TRBJ2-1; 11 bases agree with TRBD2. This CDR3 has 15 residues. Germline assignment: CDR1 SGHVS and CDR2 FNYEAQ. With 5 bases clipped from V and 4 bases from J, the junction kept 4 bases outside the gene matches.

The chain is built from TRBV27 and TRBJ2-1; 15 bases map to TRBD2. Per the germline V gene, CDR1 is MNHEY and CDR2 is SMNVEV (reference sequence). After removal of 5 bases from V and 4 bases from J, the junction contained 6 bases not matched to a gene. This CDR3 is built from 17 residues. CDR3 sequence: CASSRLGTSGRYNEQFF. CDR3 coding DNA: TGTGCCAGCAGTCGCTTGGGGACTAGCGGGAGGTACAATGAGCAGTTCTTC.

The rearrangement links TRBV7-8 to TRBJ2-3; weak D call: TRBD1 (5 bases). The CDR3 runs 14 residues. CDR1 is SGHVS and CDR2 is FQNEAQ in the germline V gene. V lost 7 bases, J lost 3 bases, and 14 bases lay in between. This chain's CDR3 is CASKSGITTDTQYF. Written as DNA, the CDR3 is TGTGCCAGCAAATCAGGGATCACAACAGATACGCAGTATTTT.

The chain uses TRBV9 and TRBJ2-3; 10 bases map to TRBD2. Germline-derived CDR1 and CDR2 are SGDLS and YYNGEE. The ends lost 4 bases at V and 3 bases at J; junction bases unmatched: 8. The CDR3 sequence is 16 residues long. CDR3 sequence: CASSPKAGGPTDTQYF. DNA of the CDR3: TGTGCCAGCAGCCCCAAAGCGGGAGGGCCGACAGATACGCAGTATTTT.

This rearrangement joins TRBV9 to TRBJ1-2, with 9 bases that match TRBD1. This CDR3 is 14 amino acids long. Per germline, CDR1 SGDLS and CDR2 YYNGEE. The trim removed 2 bases at V and 5 bases at J, leaving 4 bases unmatched. In DNA, the CDR3 is TGTGCCAGCAGCGTGAGGACAGGGGAATATGGCTACACCTTC. Its translation is CASSVRTGEYGYTF.

The genes are TRBV14 and TRBJ2-3, with TRBD2 identical over 7 bases. CDR3 length: 16 amino acids. The germline V gene encodes CDR1 SGHDN and CDR2 FVKESK. V was pared by 5 bases and J by 4 bases, with 12 bases of the junction left unmatched. DNA for the CDR3: TGTGCCAGCAGCGTTCGCGCGGGAGCTTCCGCAGATACGCAGTATTTT. As protein: CASSVRAGASADTQYF.

This clone came up once. The chain couples TRBV6-5 to TRBJ2-3; D possibly corresponds to TRBD1 (8 bases). The germline V gene has CDR1 MNHEY and CDR2 SVGAGI. The CDR3 is made up of 15 amino acids. The ends were cut back, 6 bases at V and 4 bases at J, with 17 bases in the middle. The CDR3 sequence is CASRGGQGASDTQYF. CDR3 sequence (DNA): TGTGCCAGCAGGGGGGGGCAGGGGGCTTCAGATACGCAGTATTTT.

This clone was recorded once. The chain carries TRBV29-1 and TRBJ2-3; TRBD2 aligns across 7 bases. Trimming removed 4 bases from V and 2 bases from J; junction bases left unmatched: 9. Germline loops: CDR1 SQVTM, CDR2 ANQGSEA. This CDR3 is built from 15 residues. The CDR3 region is CSVGRLAELTDTQYF. CDR3 DNA sequence: TGCAGCGTTGGTCGGCTAGCGGAACTCACAGATACGCAGTATTTT.

This clone came up once. The rearrangement joins TRBV28 to TRBJ2-7, with TRBD1 as a possible D gene (5 bases). The CDR3 is made up of 12 amino acids. V was pared by 8 bases and J by 3 bases, with 11 bases between. Germline V gene data show CDR1 as MDHEN and CDR2 as SYDVKM. CDR3 bases: TGTGCCAGCGAAGACAGCTACTACGAGCAGTACTTC. It encodes CASEDSYYEQYF.

The chain's CDR3 is CASTLREVGIQYF. The CDR3 bases are TGTGCCAGTACCCTACGTGAGGTTGGCATTCAGTACTTC. This chain joins TRBV19 and TRBJ2-4; D remains unclear. CDR1 and CDR2 (germline): LNHDA, SQIVND (reference sequence). The CDR3 runs 13 residues. V lost 7 bases to trimming and J lost 9 bases, with 16 bases between them.

The chain combines TRBV5-1 with TRBJ2-5; D perhaps matches TRBD1 (5 bases). CDR3 length: 14 residues. Germline V lookup: CDR1 SGHRS, CDR2 YFSETQ. V was trimmed by 3 bases and J by 2 bases, leaving 11 bases between them. For the CDR3, the DNA is TGCGCCAGCAGCTCCCCGACAGTTCAAGAGACCCAGTACTTC. It codes for CASSSPTVQETQYF.

The chain recombines TRBV7-2 with TRBJ2-3, with 7 bases fitting TRBD1. CDR3 length: 14 residues. J lost 2 bases, V lost 4 bases, and 3 bases had no gene match. Germline CDR1 is SGHTA and CDR2 is FQGNSA. CDR3 in amino acids: CASSSGQSTDTQYF. CDR3 sequence (DNA): TGTGCCAGCAGCTCGGGACAGTCCACAGATACGCAGTATTTT.

The chain recombines TRBV7-9 with TRBJ1-3; TRBD1 agrees at 7 bases. The CDR3 covers 16 residues. The trim removed 4 bases at V and 0 bases at J, leaving 6 bases unmatched. Germline CDR1 reads SEHNR; CDR2 reads FQNEAQ (reference sequence). The CDR3 is CASSSRQGGSGNTIYF. DNA of the CDR3: TGTGCCAGCAGCTCTAGACAGGGCGGCTCTGGAAACACCATATATTTT.

The rearrangement uses TRBV4-3 and TRBJ1-2; D is perhaps TRBD1 (5 bases). Germline V gene data show CDR1 as LGHNA and CDR2 as YSLEER. The germline V and J ends were trimmed by 1 base and 8 bases, with 11 bases remaining between them. This CDR3 comprises 13 residues. CDR3 nucleotides: TGCGCCAGCAGCCAAGGGACATACGTAGGCTACACCTTC. Encoded protein: CASSQGTYVGYTF.

This clone has only one observation. This chain links TRBV19 with TRBJ2-7, with 9 bases fitting TRBD1. J gave up 3 bases and V 3 bases, and 6 bases lay outside the gene matches. The CDR3 has 15 amino acids. Germline loops: CDR1 LNHDA, CDR2 SQIVND (reference sequence). The CDR3 region is CASSIGTGNFYEQYF. The CDR3 DNA reads as TGTGCCAGTAGTATCGGGACAGGGAATTTCTACGAGCAGTACTTC.

The rearrangement links TRBV12-5 to TRBJ2-3; 11 nucleotides match TRBD2. V was clipped by 1 base and J by 5 bases; unmatched bases: 8. CDR3 length: 17 amino acids. Germline lookup yields CDR1 LGHNT and CDR2 FRNRAP. The CDR3 nucleotides are TGTGCTAGTGGTTTGGGACAACTAGCGGGAGTGAGAGATACGCAGTATTTT. It codes for CASGLGQLAGVRDTQYF.

The chain is built from TRBV9 and TRBJ2-1, with 9 positions matching TRBD2. CDR1 SGDLS and CDR2 YYNGEE come from the germline V gene. This CDR3 spans 15 amino acids. The V and J ends lost 3 bases and 5 bases, in that order; junction bases with no gene match: 6. The CDR3 region is CASSALAGLNNEQFF. The CDR3 coding sequence is TGTGCCAGCAGCGCCCTAGCGGGACTAAACAATGAGCAGTTCTTC.

The chain is built from TRBV7-9 and TRBJ2-5; the D is unclear. Germline V gene lookup returns CDR1 SEHNR and CDR2 FQNEAQ (reference sequence). The V and J ends lost 5 bases and 5 bases respectively, with 12 bases between them. The CDR3 extends over 13 amino acids. The CDR3 DNA sequence: TGTGCCAGCAGCCCGGTCGGTCCTGAGACCCAGTACTTC. Translating it yields CASSPVGPETQYF.

The V and J genes are TRBV2 and TRBJ2-7; 8 bases line up with TRBD1. The germline V gene has CDR1 SNHLY and CDR2 FYNNEI. CDR3 length: 15 residues. Trimming took 7 bases from V and 1 from J; bases not matched to a gene: 9. The CDR3 DNA is TGTGCCAGCATAACGACAGGGGAAGGTTCCTACGAGCAGTACTTC. Its translation: CASITTGEGSYEQYF.

The chain has TRBV10-3 and TRBJ1-1; 7 nucleotides agree with TRBD1. With 0 bases clipped from V and 4 bases from J, the junction kept 5 bases outside the gene matches. CDR3 size: 15 residues. Germline CDR1 is ENHRY and CDR2 is SYGVKD. The CDR3 here is CAISESPGGTTEAFF. The CDR3 DNA is TGTGCCATCAGTGAGTCCCCAGGGGGGACCACTGAAGCTTTCTTT.